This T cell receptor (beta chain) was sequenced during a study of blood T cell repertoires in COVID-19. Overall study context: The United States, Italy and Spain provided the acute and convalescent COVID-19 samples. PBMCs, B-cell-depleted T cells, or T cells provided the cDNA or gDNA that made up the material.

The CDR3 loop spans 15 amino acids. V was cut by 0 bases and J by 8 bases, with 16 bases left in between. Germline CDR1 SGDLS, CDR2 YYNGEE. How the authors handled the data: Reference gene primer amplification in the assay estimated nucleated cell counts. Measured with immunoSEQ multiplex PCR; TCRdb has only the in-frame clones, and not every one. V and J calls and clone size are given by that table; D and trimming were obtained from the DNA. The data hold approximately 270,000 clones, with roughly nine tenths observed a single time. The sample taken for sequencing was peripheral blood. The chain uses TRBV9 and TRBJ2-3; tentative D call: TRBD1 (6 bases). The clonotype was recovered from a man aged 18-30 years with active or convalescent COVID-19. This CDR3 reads CASSVAGRGLGTQYF. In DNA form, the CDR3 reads TGTGCCAGCAGCGTAGCTGGCAGGGGATTGGGTACGCAGTATTTT.